The clone carrying this TCR beta chain showed up just a few times. What it binds is unknown. This sample stems from a study of identical twins. General study points: Out-of-frame beta sequences exhibited a weaker degree of excess twin sharing.

MiXCR, applied by TCRdb to the 5' RACE reads, yields one record per CDR3 protein. The sample records roughly 720,000 distinct CDR3 sequences, 18% being singletons. J gave up 6 bases and V 5 bases, and 6 bases lay outside the gene matches. This CDR3 is 15 amino acids long. Germline V gene data show CDR1 as SGDLS and CDR2 as YYNGEE. The sample also formed part of further work on T cells expressing NK-cell markers.

This sequence was found in a woman under 30 in good health. The gene calls are TRBV9 and TRBJ2-2; 11 nucleotides match TRBD1. The sample was PBMCs. Written as DNA, the CDR3 is TGTGCCAGCAGGGGGACAGGGGGAAATGCCGGGGAGCTGTTTTTT. Its protein is CASRGTGGNAGELFF.